A selection of T cell receptor beta chains follows, all from one sample in a study of cytomegalovirus exposure and HLA in healthy donors. The data were produced by immunoSEQ multiplex PCR, yet TCRdb's version contains in-frame clones alone and is incomplete. The sample has about 92,000 clones, around 81% seen once. Input material: PBMCs. The receptor source for this set is a man aged 18-30 years in good health and CMV-seronegative. The CDR3 runs from the conserved cysteine through the conserved F or W. D genes are given only for firm matches. Some rows mark clone size as missing; the rest say once, few, many or name a class of expanded clone.

.	TRBV10-3	TRBD2	TRBJ2-3	CAISDGGRGVTDTQYF	TGTGCCATCAGTGACGGAGGGCGGGGGGTCACAGATACGCAGTATTTT
.	TRBV7-9	.	TRBJ1-2	CSSSLAPEMNYGYTF	TGTTCCAGCAGCTTGGCCCCAGAAATGAACTATGGCTACACCTTC
.	TRBV5-8	TRBD2	TRBJ2-3	CASSLRLAGGPDTQYF	TGTGCCAGCAGCTTGCGCCTAGCGGGGGGCCCAGATACGCAGTATTTT
.	TRBV9	.	TRBJ2-5	CASSVLGGAQETQYF	TGTGCCAGCAGCGTTCTTGGGGGGGCCCAAGAGACCCAGTACTTC
.	TRBV11-1	.	TRBJ1-1	CASSIGTPNTEAFF	TGTGCCAGCAGCATCGGGACACCAAACACTGAAGCTTTCTTT
once	TRBV5-1	.	TRBJ2-5	CASSLGPGQETQYF	TGCGCCAGCAGCCTCGGCCCCGGGCAAGAGACCCAGTACTTC
.	TRBV15	TRBD1	TRBJ1-4	CATSSPPHRGLVRGEKLFF	TGTGCCACCAGCAGTCCACCCCACAGGGGTCTGGTAAGAGGTGAAAAACTGTTTTTT
.	TRBV27	TRBD1	TRBJ1-1	CASSPYTGAQMNTEAFF	TGTGCCAGCAGTCCATATACAGGGGCGCAAATGAACACTGAAGCTTTCTTT
.	TRBV14	TRBD2	TRBJ2-7	CASSPLGGYEQYF	TGTGCCAGCAGCCCCCTGGGAGGGTACGAGCAGTACTTC
.	TRBV5-1	TRBD2	TRBJ2-1	CASSTGLAGGVKNEQFF	TGCGCCAGCAGCACGGGACTAGCGGGGGGGGTTAAAAATGAGCAGTTCTTC
.	TRBV15	.	TRBJ1-1	CATSTDTGAEAFF	TGTGCCACCAGCACGGACACTGGGGCTGAAGCTTTCTTT
.	TRBV27	.	TRBJ2-7	CASSLSRLGVISYEQYF	TGTGCCAGCAGTTTATCGAGATTAGGGGTCATATCCTACGAGCAGTACTTC
.	TRBV6-6	TRBD1	TRBJ2-2	CASSYSRGLGELFF	TGTGCCAGCAGTTACTCGAGGGGGCTTGGGGAGCTGTTTTTT
once	TRBV19	TRBD1	TRBJ1-2	CASSIQGGNYGYTF	TGTGCCAGTAGTATACAGGGGGGAAACTATGGCTACACCTTC
.	TRBV7-8	TRBD1	TRBJ2-7	CASSSRQGPSYEQYF	TGTGCCAGCAGCTCCCGACAGGGGCCCTCCTACGAGCAGTACTTC
.	TRBV6-6	.	TRBJ1-6	CASSTGEPALHF	TGTGCCAGCAGTACCGGGGAGCCCGCCCTCCACTTT
few	TRBV27	.	TRBJ2-5	CASSLGSLGGTQYF	TGTGCCAGCAGTTTAGGATCCCTCGGGGGGACCCAGTACTTC
.	TRBV7-6	TRBD2	TRBJ2-2	CASSLIAGVTGELFF	TGTGCCAGCAGCTTAATAGCGGGGGTCACCGGGGAGCTGTTTTTT
.	TRBV5-1	.	TRBJ2-2	CASSLTASVAGELFF	TGCGCCAGCAGCTTAACTGCCAGCGTCGCCGGGGAGCTGTTTTTT
few	TRBV9	.	TRBJ1-4	CASSQDSPASRLFF	TGTGCCAGCAGCCAGGACAGTCCCGCTAGTAGACTGTTTTTT
.	TRBV19	TRBD1	TRBJ1-2	CASSIWDRVNYGYTF	TGTGCCAGTAGTATCTGGGACAGGGTGAACTATGGCTACACCTTC
.	TRBV2	.	TRBJ1-2	CASRGHSLGYGYTF	TGTGCCAGCAGGGGACACTCGCTAGGGTATGGCTACACCTTC
.	TRBV18	TRBD1	TRBJ1-2	CASSDRANYGYTF	TGTGCCAGCTCAGACAGGGCTAACTATGGCTACACCTTC
.	TRBV7-9	.	TRBJ1-1	CASSPPQGHTEAFF	TGTGCCAGCAGCCCACCCCAGGGCCACACTGAAGCTTTCTTT
once	TRBV7-9	.	TRBJ1-5	CASSLEVGQGFQPQHF	TGTGCCAGCAGCTTAGAGGTCGGGCAGGGCTTTCAGCCCCAGCATTTT
.	TRBV10-2	TRBD1	TRBJ1-5	CASSQDRENQPQHF	TGCGCCAGCAGTCAGGACAGGGAAAATCAGCCCCAGCATTTT
.	TRBV19	.	TRBJ2-4	CASSMAGEGARENIQYF	TGTGCCAGTAGTATGGCCGGTGAGGGCGCAAGGGAAAACATTCAGTACTTC
.	TRBV5-4	.	TRBJ2-5	CASSPGARREETQYF	TGTGCCAGCAGCCCGGGCGCAAGGAGGGAAGAGACCCAGTACTTC
.	TRBV29-1	TRBD1	TRBJ2-1	CSVAGQGHNEQFF	TGCAGCGTTGCGGGACAGGGCCACAATGAGCAGTTCTTC
.	TRBV18	.	TRBJ2-7	CASSPEPSFLSSYEQYF	TGTGCCAGCTCACCAGAGCCGAGCTTCCTCTCCTCCTACGAGCAGTACTTC
.	TRBV6-1	.	TRBJ1-2	CASIAGTRANYGYTF	TGTGCCAGCATAGCCGGGACACGAGCTAACTATGGCTACACCTTC
.	TRBV11-1	.	TRBJ1-2	CASSKLEGFHGYTF	TGTGCCAGCAGCAAACTAGAGGGATTCCATGGCTACACCTTC
.	TRBV6-5	.	TRBJ1-6	CASSNAGNSPLHF	TGTGCCAGCAGCAACGCGGGAAATTCACCCCTCCACTTT
.	TRBV5-1	TRBD1	TRBJ2-3	CASSLGGRGLLGTDTQYF	TGCGCCAGCAGCTTGGGGGGCAGGGGGCTACTTGGCACAGATACGCAGTATTTT
.	TRBV4-2	.	TRBJ2-2	CASSQGLPGTGELFF	TGTGCCAGCAGCCAAGGGCTCCCCGGGACCGGGGAGCTGTTTTTT
once	TRBV10-3	.	TRBJ1-2	CAITEGEFYGYTF	TGTGCCATCACCGAGGGCGAGTTCTATGGCTACACCTTC
.	TRBV4-1	.	TRBJ2-7	CASSQVTLADSPYEQYF	TGCGCCAGCAGCCAAGTGACCCTTGCCGACAGCCCCTACGAGCAGTACTTC
.	TRBV6-5	TRBD1	TRBJ2-7	CASSRTGRQTYEQYF	TGTGCCAGCAGCCGGACAGGCCGACAAACCTACGAGCAGTACTTC
.	TRBV9	.	TRBJ2-7	CASSHAGDEQYF	TGTGCCAGCAGCCATGCCGGGGACGAGCAGTACTTC
.	TRBV5-1	TRBD1	TRBJ2-5	CASSPGQGQLETQYF	TGCGCCAGCAGCCCGGGACAGGGGCAGTTAGAGACCCAGTACTTC
.	TRBV5-4	TRBD1	TRBJ1-1	CASSSPGQGNTEAFF	TGTGCCAGCAGCTCCCCGGGACAGGGGAACACTGAAGCTTTCTTT
once	TRBV30	TRBD1	TRBJ2-2	CACEWIRNRGSGELFF	TGTGCCTGTGAGTGGATCCGGAACAGGGGGTCCGGGGAGCTGTTTTTT
.	TRBV11-2	TRBD1	TRBJ1-1	CASTIGTVMNTEAFF	TGTGCCAGCACCATCGGGACAGTAATGAACACTGAAGCTTTCTTT
.	TRBV18	.	TRBJ2-3	CASSRKGLGDTQYF	TGTGCCAGCTCCAGAAAGGGGCTCGGAGATACGCAGTATTTT
.	TRBV19	TRBD1	TRBJ2-7	CASSPTGNYEQYF	TGTGCCAGTAGTCCGACAGGGAACTACGAGCAGTACTTC
few	TRBV6-5	.	TRBJ2-3	CASSLAYPSTDTQYF	TGTGCCAGCAGTCTAGCGTACCCTAGCACAGATACGCAGTATTTT
once	TRBV16	TRBD2	TRBJ2-1	CASSPNGGVNEQFF	TGTGCCAGCAGCCCGAATGGGGGGGTCAATGAGCAGTTCTTC
few	TRBV11-2	.	TRBJ1-3	CASSSGGGPTIYF	TGTGCCAGCAGCTCCGGGGGGGGACCCACCATATATTTT
.	TRBV5-5	TRBD2	TRBJ2-7	CASRGDFGGSYEQYF	TGTGCCAGCAGGGGGGACTTCGGGGGGTCCTACGAGCAGTACTTC
few	TRBV14	.	TRBJ2-5	CASSQGGLQETQYF	TGTGCCAGCAGCCAGGGAGGATTACAAGAGACCCAGTACTTC
few	TRBV5-4	.	TRBJ2-4	CASSNQYRELAKNIQYF	TGTGCCAGCAGCAACCAATACAGGGAGCTAGCCAAAAACATTCAGTACTTC
.	TRBV5-1	TRBD1	TRBJ2-2	CASSSHRGLDTGELFF	TGCGCCAGCAGTTCCCACAGGGGGTTGGACACCGGGGAGCTGTTTTTT
.	TRBV9	.	TRBJ1-2	CASSVGRGVRHGYTF	TGTGCCAGCAGCGTTGGCCGGGGAGTGCGTCATGGCTACACCTTC
.	TRBV5-1	TRBD1	TRBJ2-1	CASSNTGELSYNEQFF	TGCGCCAGCAGCAATACAGGGGAACTTTCCTACAATGAGCAGTTCTTC
.	TRBV4-1	TRBD1	TRBJ1-2	CASSQPTGLYGYTF	TGCGCCAGCAGCCAACCGACAGGGCTCTATGGCTACACCTTC
.	TRBV18	TRBD1	TRBJ1-5	CASSKGTDRDQPQHF	TGTGCCAGCTCAAAGGGGACAGACCGCGATCAGCCCCAGCATTTT
.	TRBV7-9	TRBD2	TRBJ2-1	CASSLVVAGYRNEQFF	TGTGCCAGCAGCTTAGTTGTAGCGGGGTATAGGAATGAGCAGTTCTTC
.	TRBV5-8	TRBD1	TRBJ1-2	CASSPRQGVGSGYTF	TGTGCCAGCAGCCCCCGGCAGGGGGTAGGAAGCGGCTACACCTTC
.	TRBV27	.	TRBJ2-1	CASRTRGASYNEQFF	TGTGCCAGCAGGACCCGGGGGGCCTCCTACAATGAGCAGTTCTTC
.	TRBV6-6	.	TRBJ1-2	CASREDYGYTF	TGTGCCAGCAGGGAGGACTATGGCTACACCTTC